This T cell receptor beta chain was sequenced during a study of long-term antiretroviral therapy in people with HIV. Germline V gives CDR1 SGHRS, CDR2 YFSETQ. The CDR3 runs to 16 residues. The germline V and J ends were trimmed by 4 bases and 0 bases, with 11 bases remaining between them. Study-wide findings and caveats: Transplant donor controls retained higher diversity, though diversity increased after ART.

With respect to this clone: Antigen unknown.

A v3.0 immunoSEQ assay was performed at survey level. Using immunoSEQ multiplex PCR, the repertoire was profiled, and TCRdb retains in-frame clones only, with some absent. The sample yields about 12,000 clones, 70% to 85% seen once. The source of this sequence is a man aged 35 to 55 with HIV. The gene calls are TRBV5-1 and TRBJ1-6; D ambiguous. Sample: unsorted PBMCs, taken 3.1 years before starting antiretroviral therapy. The CDR3 reads CASSHGISSYNSPLHF. DNA for the CDR3: TGCGCCAGCAGCCACGGAATAAGCTCCTATAATTCACCCCTCCACTTT.